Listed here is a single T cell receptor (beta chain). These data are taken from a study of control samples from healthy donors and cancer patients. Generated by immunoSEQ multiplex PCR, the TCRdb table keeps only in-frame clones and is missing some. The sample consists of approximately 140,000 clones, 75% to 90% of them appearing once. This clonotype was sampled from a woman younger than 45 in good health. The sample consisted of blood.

The CDR3 protein is CALSGALIKNIQYF. Written as DNA, the CDR3 is TGTGCCTTGTCGGGGGCCCTGATAAAAAACATTCAGTACTTC. This chain joins TRBV30 and TRBJ2-4; tentatively, D is TRBD1 or TRBD2 (6 bases each). The V and J ends lost 7 bases and 4 bases respectively, with 17 bases between them. Per germline, CDR1 GTSNPN and CDR2 SVGIG (reference sequence). This CDR3 contains 14 residues.